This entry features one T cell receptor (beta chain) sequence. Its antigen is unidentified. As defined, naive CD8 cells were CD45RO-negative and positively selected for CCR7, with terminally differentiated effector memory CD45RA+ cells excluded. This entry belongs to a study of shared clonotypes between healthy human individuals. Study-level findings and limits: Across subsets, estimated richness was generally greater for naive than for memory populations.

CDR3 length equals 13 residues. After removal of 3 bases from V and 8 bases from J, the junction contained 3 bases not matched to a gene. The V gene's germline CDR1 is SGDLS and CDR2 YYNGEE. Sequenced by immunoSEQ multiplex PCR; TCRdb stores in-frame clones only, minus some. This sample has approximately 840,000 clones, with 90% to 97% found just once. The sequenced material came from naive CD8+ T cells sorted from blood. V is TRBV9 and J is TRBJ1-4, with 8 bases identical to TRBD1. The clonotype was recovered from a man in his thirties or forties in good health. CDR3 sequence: CASSGTGGEKLFF. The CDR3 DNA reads TGTGCCAGCAGCGGCACAGGGGGGGAAAAACTGTTTTTT.